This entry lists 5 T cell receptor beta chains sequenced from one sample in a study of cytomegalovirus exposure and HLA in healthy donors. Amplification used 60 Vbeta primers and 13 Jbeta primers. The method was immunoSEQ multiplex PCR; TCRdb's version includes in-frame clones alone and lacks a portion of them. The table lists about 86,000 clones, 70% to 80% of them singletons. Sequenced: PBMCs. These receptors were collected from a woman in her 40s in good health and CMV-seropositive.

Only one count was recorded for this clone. CDR3 residues: CAWSEGTSSTDTQYF. CDR3 coding DNA: TGTGCCTGGAGTGAGGGGACAAGTAGCACAGATACGCAGTATTTT. V usage is TRBV30 and J usage is TRBJ2-3, with a possible D match to TRBD1 (6 bases). Germline-derived CDR1 and CDR2 are GTSNPN and SVGIG (reference sequence). The CDR3 has 15 residues. V lost 1 base and J lost 0, with 11 bases in between.

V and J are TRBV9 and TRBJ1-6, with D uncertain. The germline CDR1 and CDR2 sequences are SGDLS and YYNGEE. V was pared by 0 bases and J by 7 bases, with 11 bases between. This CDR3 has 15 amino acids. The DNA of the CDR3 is TGTGCCAGCAGCGTAGGAGAGGTCCCCAATTCACCCCTCCACTTT. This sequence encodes CASSVGEVPNSPLHF. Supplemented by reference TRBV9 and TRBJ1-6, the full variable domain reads DSGVTQTPKHLITATGQRVTLRCSPRSGDLSVYWYQQSLDQGLQFLIQYYNGEERAKGNILERFSAQQFPDLHSELNLSSLELGDSALYFCASSVGEVPNSPLHFGNGTRLTVT.

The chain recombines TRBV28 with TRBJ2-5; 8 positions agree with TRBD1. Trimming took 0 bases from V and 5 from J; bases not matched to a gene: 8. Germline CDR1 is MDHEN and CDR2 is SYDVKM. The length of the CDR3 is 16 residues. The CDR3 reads CASSLWDRDYGETQYF. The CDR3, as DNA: TGTGCCAGCAGTTTATGGGACAGGGATTATGGGGAGACCCAGTACTTC. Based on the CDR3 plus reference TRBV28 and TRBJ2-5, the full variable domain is DVKVTQSSRYLVKRTGEKVFLECVQDMDHENMFWYRQDPGLGLRLIYFSYDVKMKEKGDIPEGYSVSREKKERFSLILESASTNQTSMYLCASSLWDRDYGETQYFGPGTRLLVL.

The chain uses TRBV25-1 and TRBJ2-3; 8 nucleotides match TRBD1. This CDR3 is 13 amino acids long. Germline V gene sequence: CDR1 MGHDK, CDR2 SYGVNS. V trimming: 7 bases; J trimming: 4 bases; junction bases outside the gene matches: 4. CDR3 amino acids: CASNQGAADTQYF. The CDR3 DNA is TGTGCCAGCAATCAGGGGGCGGCAGATACGCAGTATTTT.

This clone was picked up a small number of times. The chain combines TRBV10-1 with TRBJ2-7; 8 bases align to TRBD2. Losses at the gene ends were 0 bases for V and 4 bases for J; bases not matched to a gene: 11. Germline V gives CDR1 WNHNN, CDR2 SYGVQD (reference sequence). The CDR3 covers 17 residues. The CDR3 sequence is CASSESSKGSGVYEQYF. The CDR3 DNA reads TGCGCCAGCAGTGAGTCGTCGAAGGGTAGCGGGGTGTACGAGCAGTACTTC.